The following is a T cell receptor beta chain sequence with its context. The data derive from a study of blood T cell repertoires in COVID-19. Study summary: From the United States, Italy and Spain came samples of acute and convalescent COVID-19.

Germline CDR1 KGHSH, CDR2 LQKENI. The trim removed 4 bases at V and 4 bases at J, leaving 7 bases unmatched. CDR3 size: 15 residues. Original methodology: Cell counts per sample came from amplifying reference gene primers. TCRdb keeps only in-frame clones here, not all; method: immunoSEQ multiplex PCR. V and J calls and clone size are those listed in that table; D and trimming were worked out from the DNA. The sample includes 350,000 to 450,000 clones, about 88% of them seen just once. The sample consisted of PBMCs or T cells enriched from blood (not recorded which). The chain employs TRBV18 and TRBJ2-5, with TRBD2 matching 9 bases. The TCR comes from a woman aged 18-29 years who had been exposed to COVID-19. The CDR3 coding sequence is TGTGCCAGCTCACAAACACTTAGCGGGGGAGAGACCCAGTACTTC. Its protein is CASSQTLSGGETQYF.